This TCR beta chain is drawn from a study of T cell responses to AZD1222 COVID-19 vaccine. Libraries were prepared by immunoSEQ multiplex PCR; TCRdb keeps only in-frame clonotypes and omits some of them. Of 130,000 to 150,000 clones detected, around 90% appear once; the ten largest clones hold 1.5% to 2%. V lost 8 bases to trimming and J lost 6 bases; unmatched junction nucleotides: 10. CDR1 is KGHDR, CDR2 SFDVKD, per germline. The CDR3 extends over 15 amino acids. The sequences come from peripheral blood, collected 28 days after the second AZD1222 dose. V and J are TRBV24-1 and TRBJ2-3; 10 bases line up with TRBD2. The sequence was collected from an adult who received the AZD1222 COVID-19 vaccine. The DNA of the CDR3 is TGTGCCACCACAGACAGCGGGAGGGCGGGTGATACGCAGTATTTT. It is translated as CATTDSGRAGDTQYF.